The 27 T cell receptor beta chains below come from one sample, sequenced in a study of blood T cell repertoires in COVID-19. Using immunoSEQ multiplex PCR, the repertoire was profiled, and TCRdb retains in-frame clones only, with some absent. The sample has about 430,000 clones; roughly 84% are singletons. The sample was PBMCs or T cells enriched from blood (not recorded which). Receptor source: a woman between 18 and 30 years old who had been exposed to COVID-19.

Worth noting for this clone: This sample also contains other DNA sequences that code for the same CDR3. The V and J genes are TRBV5-1 and TRBJ1-2, with 7 positions matching TRBD1. The CDR3 spans 14 residues. Trimming took 0 bases from V and 4 from J; bases not matched to a gene: 3. Per the germline V gene, CDR1 is SGHRS and CDR2 is YFSETQ. CDR3 bases: TGCGCCAGCAGCTTGGGACAGGGCGTCTATGGCTACACCTTC. It is translated as CASSLGQGVYGYTF.

The chain combines TRBV29-1 with TRBJ2-3; no firm D call. The V end lost 5 bases, the J end lost 2 bases, and 8 bases lay between the germline ends. CDR3 length equals 12 residues. The germline CDR1 and CDR2 sequences are SQVTM and ANQGSEA. The DNA of the CDR3 is TGCAGCGTTAATCTTAACACAGATACGCAGTATTTT. It codes for CSVNLNTDTQYF.

The gene calls are TRBV6-5 and TRBJ2-1; the match to TRBD2 covers 9 bases. Trimming cost V 2 bases and J 7 bases; bases outside gene matches: 6. Germline CDR1 reads MNHEY; CDR2 reads SVGAGI. The CDR3 length is 15 residues. CDR3 in amino acids: CASSYAPTSGNEQFF. In DNA form, the CDR3 reads TGTGCCAGCAGTTACGCCCCAACTAGCGGGAATGAGCAGTTCTTC.

This chain uses TRBV6-5 with TRBJ1-1; TRBD1 matches at 8 bases. J was trimmed by 2 bases and V by 2 bases; bases with no gene match: 4. The CDR3 sequence is 15 residues long. In germline, CDR1 is MNHEY, CDR2 SVGAGI. CDR3 residues: CASSYEQGVNTEAFF. The CDR3 region has the DNA TGTGCCAGCAGTTACGAACAGGGGGTAAACACTGAAGCTTTCTTT.

The V call is TRBV6-2 or TRBV6-3, the J call TRBJ2-1; 10 bases align to TRBD2. This CDR3 has 15 amino acids. V lost 5 bases, J lost 7 bases, and 8 bases stayed unmatched. CDR1 and CDR2 from the germline V gene are MNHEY and SVGEGT. The CDR3 DNA follows: TGTGCCAGCAGTCACCGGGGTAGCGGGGGGAATGAGCAGTTCTTC. Its translation: CASSHRGSGGNEQFF.

The chain employs TRBV6-2 or TRBV6-3 and TRBJ2-2; D possibly corresponds to TRBD2 (5 bases). The CDR3 contains 13 residues. Germline lookup yields CDR1 MNHEY and CDR2 SVGEGT. The V gene lost 4 bases and the J gene lost 5 bases, with 8 bases spanning the gap. The CDR3 nucleotides are TGTGCCAGCAGTTTCCGCGGGACCGGGGAGCTGTTTTTT. It is translated as CASSFRGTGELFF.

J is TRBJ1-1 and V is TRBV19, with D maybe TRBD1 (5 bases). The CDR3 extends over 14 amino acids. Germline V gene lookup returns CDR1 LNHDA and CDR2 SQIVND (reference sequence). Trimming took off 6 bases at V and 1 base at J, with 12 bases between the two ends. CDR3 sequence: CASSHPGGNTEAFF. For the CDR3, the DNA is TGTGCCAGTAGCCATCCGGGGGGGAACACTGAAGCTTTCTTT.

This clone occurred once. The gene calls are TRBV10-3 and TRBJ2-3; D is possibly TRBD2 (6 bases). CDR3 size: 16 residues. The ends were cut back, 6 bases at V and 0 bases at J, with 16 bases in the middle. CDR1 and CDR2 from the germline V gene are ENHRY and SYGVKD. For the CDR3, the DNA is TGTGCCATCAGCGCCTCCGGGGGATCTAGCACAGATACGCAGTATTTT. Its translation: CAISASGGSSTDTQYF.

The chain combines TRBV7-9 with TRBJ1-1; 7 bases are a match to TRBD1. The CDR3 consists of 14 residues. The ends lost 6 bases at V and 5 bases at J; junction bases unmatched: 9. Germline CDR1 SEHNR, CDR2 FQNEAQ (reference sequence). CDR3 sequence reads: CASSPTGTRTEAFF. The DNA for the CDR3 is TGTGCCAGCAGTCCGACAGGGACCCGGACTGAAGCTTTCTTT.

This clone was detected only a few times. V gene TRBV3-1 (or the pseudogene TRBV3-2) combines with J gene TRBJ1-4; D might be TRBD1 (5 bases). The CDR3 extends over 14 amino acids. The V gene's germline CDR1 is LGHDT and CDR2 YNNKEL (reference sequence). Between the trimmed V and J ends, which lost 3 bases and 10 bases, there was a span of 15 bases. Written as DNA, the CDR3 is TGTGCCAGCAGCCATTTTCAGGGTGTGGGAAAACTGTTTTTT. Its protein product is CASSHFQGVGKLFF.

V and J are TRBV6-1 and TRBJ1-6; D is perhaps TRBD1 (6 bases). This CDR3 comprises 16 residues. Deletions cut 4 bases from V and 15 bases from J, with 25 bases between. Germline-derived CDR1 and CDR2 are MNHNS and SASEGT. Here the CDR3 reads CASSARGKKGVWGLHF. The CDR3 DNA follows: TGTGCCAGCAGTGCACGGGGCAAGAAGGGGGTTTGGGGCCTCCACTTT.

J is TRBJ1-4 and V is TRBV5-4; D is ambiguous. Germline CDR1 reads SGHNT; CDR2 reads YYREEE (reference sequence). The CDR3 covers 15 residues. The V end lost 0 bases, the J end lost 0 bases, and 6 bases lay between the germline ends. CDR3 in DNA: TGTGCCAGCAGCTTGGATGGAGCAACTAATGAAAAACTGTTTTTT. Translation: CASSLDGATNEKLFF.

This clone has just one count. The chain employs TRBV4-3 and TRBJ2-1; 8 positions agree with TRBD2. This CDR3 contains 16 residues. V lost 0 bases to trimming and J lost 6 bases; unmatched junction nucleotides: 7. Germline CDR1 LGHNA, CDR2 YSLEER. The DNA for the CDR3 is TGCGCCAGCAGCCAAGACAGAAGCGGGGGCCTCAATGAGCAGTTCTTC. It encodes CASSQDRSGGLNEQFF.

The chain couples TRBV2 to TRBJ1-1; D is perhaps TRBD1 (5 bases). Germline assignment: CDR1 SNHLY and CDR2 FYNNEI. This CDR3 comprises 16 residues. V lost 3 bases and J lost 3, with 17 bases in between. The CDR3 DNA follows: TGTGCCAGCAGTGAGACGAGGCAGGGAGGTTACACTGAAGCTTTCTTT. Amino acid sequence: CASSETRQGGYTEAFF.

The rearrangement joins TRBV10-1 to TRBJ2-7; D perhaps matches TRBD1 (5 bases). The V gene lost 7 bases and the J gene lost 3 bases, with 13 bases spanning the gap. Per the germline V gene, CDR1 is WNHNN and CDR2 is SYGVQD (reference sequence). The CDR3 consists of 13 residues. CDR3 in amino acids: CASICREVYEQYF. As DNA, the CDR3 is TGCGCCAGCATCTGCAGGGAAGTCTACGAGCAGTACTTC.

This sequence joins TRBV30 and TRBJ1-2, with 8 positions matching TRBD1. V lost 2 bases to trimming and J lost 5 bases; unmatched junction nucleotides: 7. There are 14 residues in the CDR3. Germline lookup yields CDR1 GTSNPN and CDR2 SVGIG (reference sequence). The CDR3 reads CAWSPYDRGYGYTF. In DNA, the CDR3 is TGTGCCTGGAGTCCCTACGACAGGGGATATGGCTACACCTTC.

V and J are TRBV28 and TRBJ1-5; 7 positions agree with TRBD1. CDR1 MDHEN and CDR2 SYDVKM come from the germline V gene. The CDR3 spans 17 residues. Trimming took 3 bases from V and 1 from J; bases not matched to a gene: 9. For the CDR3, the DNA is TGTGCCAGCAGTTTCGGAGGGGTACAGGGGAGCAATCAGCCCCAGCATTTT. Encoded protein: CASSFGGVQGSNQPQHF.

V usage is TRBV19 and J usage is TRBJ2-5; tentative D call: TRBD1 (5 bases). The CDR3 runs 13 residues. Per germline, CDR1 LNHDA and CDR2 SQIVND (reference sequence). V was trimmed by 4 bases and J by 2 bases, leaving 8 bases between them. The CDR3 protein is CASSTNRQETQYF. The CDR3 nucleotides read TGTGCCAGTAGTACCAACAGGCAAGAGACCCAGTACTTC.

The chain is built from TRBV28 and TRBJ2-6; D possibly corresponds to TRBD1 (6 bases). V lost 6 bases, J lost 0 bases, and 9 bases lay in between. The CDR3 has 15 residues. CDR1 is MDHEN, CDR2 SYDVKM, per germline. CDR3 DNA: TGTGCCAGCAGGCAGGGGATCTCTGGGGCCAACGTCCTGACTTTC. This codes for CASRQGISGANVLTF. The entire variable domain, with the rest obtained from reference TRBV28 and TRBJ2-6, is as follows: DVKVTQSSRYLVKRTGEKVFLECVQDMDHENMFWYRQDPGLGLRLIYFSYDVKMKEKGDIPEGYSVSREKKERFSLILESASTNQTSMYLCASRQGISGANVLTFGAGSRLTVL.

V usage is TRBV5-6 and J usage is TRBJ2-3, with 8 bases that match TRBD2. V lost 4 bases and J lost 5; bases outside the gene matches: 9. Looked up from germline, CDR1 is SGHDT and CDR2 is YYEEEE. The CDR3 runs 15 residues. CDR3 protein: CASSGGSGVVDTQYF. CDR3 bases: TGTGCCAGCAGCGGTGGTAGCGGGGTGGTAGATACGCAGTATTTT.

This clone was seen a handful of times. The chain couples TRBV12-3 or TRBV12-4 to TRBJ1-1; D not certain. This CDR3 region has 13 residues. Between the trimmed V and J ends, which lost 6 bases and 1 base, there was a span of 9 bases. The CDR3 region has the DNA TGTGCCAGCAGAGGCGGCAGGAACACTGAAGCTTTCTTT. Amino acids: CASRGGRNTEAFF.

For the CDR3, the DNA is TGTGCCAGCAGCTCCACTAGCGGCCCTTACGAGCAGTACTTC. Translation: CASSSTSGPYEQYF. The rearrangement joins TRBV7-2 to TRBJ2-7, with 8 positions matching TRBD2. Germline trimming cut 4 bases from V and 4 bases from J; bases unmatched to any gene: 6. There are 14 residues in the CDR3. CDR1 SGHTA and CDR2 FQGNSA come from the germline V gene.

This rearrangement joins TRBV7-8 to TRBJ2-1, with 8 bases matching TRBD2. The CDR3 covers 15 residues. Germline V gene data show CDR1 as SGHVS and CDR2 as FQNEAQ. Losses at the gene ends were 5 bases for V and 7 bases for J; bases not matched to a gene: 10. CDR3 in amino acids: CASSPGGEGRNEQFF. In DNA, the CDR3 is TGTGCCAGCAGCCCCGGGGGGGAGGGTCGGAATGAGCAGTTCTTC. Full variable domain (outside the CDR3, taken from reference TRBV7-8 and TRBJ2-1): GAGVSQSPRYKVAKRGQDVALRCDPISGHVSLFWYQQALGQGPEFLTYFQNEAQLDKSGLPSDRFFAERPEGSVSTLKIQRTQQEDSAVYLCASSPGGEGRNEQFFGPGTRLTVL.

The CDR3 loop is CASNLAEGYGYTF. Here the CDR3 DNA reads TGTGCCAGCAATTTGGCAGAGGGCTATGGCTACACCTTC. The rearrangement joins TRBV25-1 to TRBJ1-2; D not resolved. The germline CDR1 and CDR2 sequences are MGHDK and SYGVNS. This CDR3 contains 13 residues. The V and J ends lost 7 bases and 4 bases respectively, with 13 bases between them.

The chain recombines TRBV9 with TRBJ2-2; 8 nucleotides match TRBD1. The germline gives CDR1 SGDLS, CDR2 YYNGEE. The ends lost 1 base at V and 4 bases at J; junction bases unmatched: 0. The CDR3 is 14 residues long. CDR3 region: CASSVQGATGELFF. The CDR3 nucleotides are TGTGCCAGCAGCGTACAGGGGGCCACCGGGGAGCTGTTTTTT.

This clone has a handful of counts. The genes are TRBV28 and TRBJ1-1, with TRBD1 matching 7 bases. Per the germline V gene, CDR1 is MDHEN and CDR2 is SYDVKM. The CDR3 spans 14 residues. With 6 bases clipped from V and 1 base from J, the junction kept 5 bases outside the gene matches. The CDR3 nucleotides read TGTGCCAGCAGCTCCGACAGGGAGAACACTGAAGCTTTCTTT. It translates to CASSSDRENTEAFF. Full variable domain (missing parts from reference TRBV28 and TRBJ1-1): DVKVTQSSRYLVKRTGEKVFLECVQDMDHENMFWYRQDPGLGLRLIYFSYDVKMKEKGDIPEGYSVSREKKERFSLILESASTNQTSMYLCASSSDRENTEAFFGQGTRLTVV.

This clone was seen only once. The chain is built from TRBV2 and TRBJ1-5, with TRBD1 matching over 7 bases. Germline V gives CDR1 SNHLY, CDR2 FYNNEI. CDR3 length: 13 amino acids. Trimming took 5 bases from V and 7 from J; bases not matched to a gene: 5. For the CDR3, the DNA is TGTGCCAGCAGTATACAGGGGAAGCAGCCCCAGCATTTT. Translated: CASSIQGKQPQHF.